One sample yielded the 22 T cell receptor beta chains listed below, sequenced in a study of CD8 T cells in Susac syndrome (dated by TCRdb to about 2019). To prepare the library, the immunoSEQ multiplex PCR assay was applied. RNA was extracted using the RNeasy kit, and about 0.45 to 1 ug of the RNA was reverse transcribed with random hexamers. TCRdb reprocessing: public reads trimmed at Q25 with fastp, clones called with MiXCR, in-frame beta chains kept. Rows with one shared CDR3 protein collapse into an entry with the most common genes and DNA. The sample table holds 160,000 or so distinct CDR3 sequences, of which 95% were seen once. The top ten constitute 0.13% to 0.15% of the sample. The source material was CD8+ T cells from PBMCs. The receptors stem from a human donor with multiple sclerosis.

The chain carries TRBV15 and TRBJ2-7; D possibly corresponds to TRBD1 (6 bases). With 1 base removed from V and 0 bases from J, the gap between germline ends came to 10 bases. Germline CDR1 LNHNV, CDR2 YYDKDF (reference sequence). This CDR3 comprises 15 residues. CDR3 in amino acids: CATSRVSRGSYEQYF. CDR3 DNA sequence: TGTGCCACCAGCAGAGTATCCAGGGGCTCCTACGAGCAGTACTTC.

The CDR3 DNA follows: TGTGCCAGCAGCCCCGACAGCACTGAAGCTTTCTTT. This sequence encodes CASSPDSTEAFF. This rearrangement joins TRBV9 to TRBJ1-1, with D possibly matching TRBD1 (5 bases). V lost 4 bases, J lost 4 bases, and 8 bases lay in between. The CDR3 loop spans 12 amino acids. Per germline, CDR1 SGDLS and CDR2 YYNGEE.

CDR3 in amino acids: CASSLEGGNLIYEQYF. In nucleotides, the CDR3 is TGTGCCAGCAGCTTAGAAGGGGGGAACCTAATCTACGAGCAGTACTTC. The chain couples TRBV7-8 to TRBJ2-7, with D perhaps being TRBD1 or TRBD2 (6 bases each). The CDR3 runs 16 residues. The ends were cut back, 1 base at V and 3 bases at J, with 16 bases in the middle. Germline V CDR1 and CDR2: SGHVS, FQNEAQ.

The V gene is TRBV6-4, the J gene TRBJ2-6, with unresolved D. V was shortened by 0 bases and J by 4 bases, with 4 bases between the two germline ends. This CDR3 spans 14 amino acids. CDR1 is MRHNA and CDR2 is SNTAGT in the germline V gene. The CDR3 DNA reads TGTGCCAGCAGTGACTCGACCGGGGCCAACGTCCTGACTTTC. As protein: CASSDSTGANVLTF.

As to this clonotype: The CDR3 end shows no conserved phenylalanine or tryptophan, and so a read error is likely. No DNA is shown, since the ends of the CDR3 on it are uncertain; the CDR3 is the one TCRdb lists. The chain has TRBV6-5 and TRBJ2-3. CDR1 MNHEY and CDR2 SVGAGI come from the germline V gene. The CDR3 sequence runs 10 residues, both termini included. The chain's CDR3 is CASSSYQTFL.

V gene TRBV2 combines with J gene TRBJ2-3; D is undetermined. The V gene's germline CDR1 is SNHLY and CDR2 FYNNEI. Trimming cost V 7 bases and J 5 bases, with 10 bases left between them. The CDR3 has 12 residues. The CDR3 DNA sequence: TGTGCCAGCAAAGTTGAGGAAGATACGCAGTATTTT. Residues: CASKVEEDTQYF.

This clonotype was observed a single time. The chain carries TRBV29-1 and TRBJ2-7; D gene uncertain. There are 11 residues in the CDR3. Germline assignment: CDR1 SQVTM and CDR2 ANQGSEA. V gave up 4 bases and J gave up 4 bases, with 8 bases separating them. CDR3 amino acids: CSVGTEYEQYV. The CDR3 DNA is TGCAGCGTTGGTACGGAGTACGAGCAGTACGTC.

This chain links TRBV7-9 with TRBJ2-5; the D is unclear. The germline gives CDR1 SEHNR, CDR2 FQNEAQ (reference sequence). Trimming stripped 2 bases from V and 1 base from J, with 14 bases between. This CDR3 has 16 amino acids. CDR3: CASSLTRLRAQETQYF. CDR3 DNA: TGTGCCAGCAGCTTAACGAGGCTTCGGGCCCAAGAGACCCAGTACTTC.

The V gene is TRBV20-1, the J gene TRBJ2-7; 7 bases are shared with TRBD1. Trimming cost V 0 bases and J 3 bases; bases outside gene matches: 8. The CDR3 consists of 15 residues. CDR1 and CDR2 from the germline V gene are DFQATT and SNEGSKA (reference sequence). The CDR3 spells CSARDLQGSGYEQYF. CDR3 nucleotide sequence: TGCAGTGCTAGAGACTTACAGGGGTCGGGCTACGAGCAGTACTTC.

The chain recombines TRBV7-9 with TRBJ1-2; D not resolved. V was cut by 4 bases and J by 2 bases, with 11 bases left in between. The CDR3 runs 14 residues. From germline, CDR1 is SEHNR and CDR2 FQNEAQ (reference sequence). This CDR3 reads CASSSRTENYGYTF. CDR3 bases: TGTGCCAGCAGCTCGAGGACTGAAAACTATGGCTACACCTTC.

This rearrangement joins TRBV9 to TRBJ2-1; D is possibly TRBD2 (6 bases). Trimming shortened V by 0 bases and J by 6 bases, and 10 bases separated the two germline ends. The CDR3 runs 14 residues. Germline assignment: CDR1 SGDLS and CDR2 YYNGEE. CDR3 sequence reads: CASSVGLGLNEQFF. CDR3 DNA: TGTGCCAGCAGCGTAGGACTAGGACTCAATGAGCAGTTCTTC.

The chain is built from TRBV11-2 and TRBJ2-1; TRBD2 agrees at 8 bases. This CDR3 region has 16 residues. The V and J ends lost 1 base and 6 bases, in that order; junction bases with no gene match: 8. CDR1 is SGHAT, CDR2 FQNNGV, per germline. CDR3 nucleotides: TGTGCCAGCAGCTTAGCCCCCCAGCGGGGGAGCAATGAGCAGTTCTTC. Its translation: CASSLAPQRGSNEQFF.

V and J are TRBV3-1 and TRBJ2-1; 8 nucleotides align to TRBD1. Germline V gives CDR1 LGHDT, CDR2 YNNKEL (reference sequence). The ends lost 1 base at V and 10 bases at J; junction bases unmatched: 15. CDR3 length: 17 residues. The CDR3 reads CASSQVVQGALREEQFF. The CDR3 DNA reads as TGTGCCAGCAGCCAAGTAGTTCAGGGGGCCTTAAGGGAGGAGCAGTTCTTC.

The rearrangement uses TRBV29-1 and TRBJ1-5; 8 bases are shared with TRBD1. V shed 3 bases and J 6 bases; nucleotides not matched to a gene: 7. Germline V gene data show CDR1 as SQVTM and CDR2 as ANQGSEA. CDR3 size: 14 residues. The CDR3 DNA is TGCAGCGTTGAGGACCCTCAGGGGGCTCAGCCCCAGCATTTT. Its translation: CSVEDPQGAQPQHF.

The chain links TRBV29-1 to TRBJ1-1; D is uncertain. The CDR3 has 11 residues. CDR1 and CDR2 (germline): SQVTM, ANQGSEA. V lost 2 bases and J lost 2, with 3 bases in between. The CDR3 loop reads CSVESNTEAFF. The CDR3 DNA follows: TGCAGCGTTGAAAGCAACACTGAAGCTTTCTTT.

The chain couples TRBV20-1 to TRBJ1-2; D unclear. Germline CDR1 is DFQATT and CDR2 is SNEGSKA (reference sequence). V gave up 0 bases and J gave up 7 bases, with 3 bases separating them. This CDR3 has 10 residues. The CDR3: CSARDGGYTF. The CDR3 DNA reads TGCAGTGCTAGAGATGGTGGCTACACCTTC.

This rearrangement joins TRBV7-9 to TRBJ2-1; TRBD1 matches 9 bases. This CDR3 is built from 14 residues. V shed 2 bases and J 14 bases; nucleotides not matched to a gene: 10. The germline V gene encodes CDR1 SEHNR and CDR2 FQNEAQ (reference sequence). This CDR3 is CASSLLGTGSFEFF. CDR3 DNA: TGTGCCAGCAGCTTACTAGGGACAGGGAGTTTTGAGTTCTTC.

V usage is TRBV12-3 or TRBV12-4 and J usage is TRBJ2-3; the D gene is possibly TRBD2 (6 bases). CDR3 length: 15 residues. Deletions cut 3 bases from V and 0 bases from J, with 10 bases between. CDR3 sequence (DNA): TGTGCCAGCAGTTTTATCGGGGGTAGCACAGATACGCAGTATTTT. Amino acid sequence: CASSFIGGSTDTQYF.

The chain employs TRBV29-1 and TRBJ1-2; no clear D. Trimming pared 4 bases from V and 8 bases from J, leaving 11 bases between. There are 11 residues in the CDR3. Germline CDR1 is SQVTM and CDR2 is ANQGSEA. Here the CDR3 DNA reads TGCAGCGTTGCGTTCGGGAGCGGCTACACCTTC. Its translation: CSVAFGSGYTF.

The rearrangement links TRBV4-1 to TRBJ2-5; D is unresolved. CDR3 length: 14 residues. Germline V CDR1 and CDR2: MGHRA, YSYEKL. Trimming removed 5 bases at V and 3 bases at J, with 13 bases between. In DNA, the CDR3 is TGCGCCAGCAGCGCTATCGGGTTGAAAGAGACCCAGTACTTC. Amino acid sequence: CASSAIGLKETQYF.

CDR3 nucleotides: TGCGCCAGCAGTGATGACGGGACAGATTATGGCTACACCTTC. It encodes CASSDDGTDYGYTF. The chain uses TRBV5-1 and TRBJ1-2, with 7 bases identical to TRBD1. V was clipped by 5 bases and J by 5 bases; unmatched bases: 9. The CDR3 totals 14 residues. Germline V gene data show CDR1 as SGHRS and CDR2 as YFSETQ.

V gene TRBV10-3 combines with J gene TRBJ2-2; D unclear. There are 14 residues in the CDR3. The V end was cut by 2 bases, the J end by 1 base, with 5 bases between. Per germline, CDR1 ENHRY and CDR2 SYGVKD. CDR3 DNA: TGTGCCATCAGTGAGGACTTGAACACCGGGGAGCTGTTTTTT. Encoded protein: CAISEDLNTGELFF.